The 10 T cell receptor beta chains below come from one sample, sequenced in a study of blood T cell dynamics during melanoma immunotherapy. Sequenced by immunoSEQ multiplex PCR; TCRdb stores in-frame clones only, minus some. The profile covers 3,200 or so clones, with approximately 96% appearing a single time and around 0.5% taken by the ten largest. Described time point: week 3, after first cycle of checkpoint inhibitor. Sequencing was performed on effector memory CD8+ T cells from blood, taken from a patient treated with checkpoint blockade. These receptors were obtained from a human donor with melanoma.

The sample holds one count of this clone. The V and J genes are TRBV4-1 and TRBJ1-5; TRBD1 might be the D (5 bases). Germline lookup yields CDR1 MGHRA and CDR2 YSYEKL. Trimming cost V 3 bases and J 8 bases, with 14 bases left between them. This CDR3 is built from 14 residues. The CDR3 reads CASSQMGGGEPQHF. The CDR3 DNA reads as TGCGCCAGCAGCCAGATGGGGGGTGGGGAGCCCCAGCATTTT.

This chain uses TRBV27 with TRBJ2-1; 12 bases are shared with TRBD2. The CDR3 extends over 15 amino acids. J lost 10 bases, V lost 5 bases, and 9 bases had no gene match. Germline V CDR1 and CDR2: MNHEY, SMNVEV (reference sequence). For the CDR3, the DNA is TGTGCCAGCAGTCTAGCGGGAGGGCCGCGACGCGAGCAGTTCTTC. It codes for CASSLAGGPRREQFF.

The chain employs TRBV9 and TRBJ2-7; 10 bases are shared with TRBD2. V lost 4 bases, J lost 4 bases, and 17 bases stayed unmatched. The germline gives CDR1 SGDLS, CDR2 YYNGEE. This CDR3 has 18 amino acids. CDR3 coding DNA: TGTGCCAGCAGCCACCCTCTAGCGGGAGACCACCCCCCTTACGAGCAGTACTTC. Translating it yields CASSHPLAGDHPPYEQYF.

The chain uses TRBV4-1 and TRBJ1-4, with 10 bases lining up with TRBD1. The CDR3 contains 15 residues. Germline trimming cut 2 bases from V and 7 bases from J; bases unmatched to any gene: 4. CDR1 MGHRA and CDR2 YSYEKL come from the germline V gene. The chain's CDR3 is CASSQRGQGPEKLFF. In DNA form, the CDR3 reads TGCGCCAGCAGCCAAAGGGGACAGGGGCCTGAAAAACTGTTTTTT.

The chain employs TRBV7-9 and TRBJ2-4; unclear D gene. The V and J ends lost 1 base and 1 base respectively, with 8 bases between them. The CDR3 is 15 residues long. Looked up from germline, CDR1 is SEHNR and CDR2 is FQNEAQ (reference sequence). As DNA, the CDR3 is TGTGCCAGCAGCTTAGAAACCAGGGCCAAAAACATTCAGTACTTC. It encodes CASSLETRAKNIQYF.

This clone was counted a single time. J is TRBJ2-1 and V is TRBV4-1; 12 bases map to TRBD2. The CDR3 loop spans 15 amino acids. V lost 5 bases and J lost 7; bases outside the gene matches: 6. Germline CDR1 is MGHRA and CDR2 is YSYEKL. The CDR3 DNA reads TGCGCCAGCAGCTACCGACTAGCGGGAGTTAATGAGCAGTTCTTC. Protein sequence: CASSYRLAGVNEQFF.

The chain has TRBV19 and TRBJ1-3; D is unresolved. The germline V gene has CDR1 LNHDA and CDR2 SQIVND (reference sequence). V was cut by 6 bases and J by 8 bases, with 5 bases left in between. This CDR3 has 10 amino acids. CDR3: CASRSDTIYF. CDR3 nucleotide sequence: TGTGCCAGTAGGTCGGACACCATATATTTT.

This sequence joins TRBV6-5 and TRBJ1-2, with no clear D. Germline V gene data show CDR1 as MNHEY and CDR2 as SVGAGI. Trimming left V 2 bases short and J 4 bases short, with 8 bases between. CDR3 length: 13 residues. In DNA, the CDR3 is TGTGCCAGCAGTTACGGTCTGGTCTATGGCTACACCTTC. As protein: CASSYGLVYGYTF.

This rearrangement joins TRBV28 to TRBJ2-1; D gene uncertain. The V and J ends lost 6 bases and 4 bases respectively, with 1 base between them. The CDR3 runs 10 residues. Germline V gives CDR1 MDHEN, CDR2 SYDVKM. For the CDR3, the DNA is TGTGCCAGCAGGTACAATGAGCAGTTCTTC. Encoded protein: CASRYNEQFF.

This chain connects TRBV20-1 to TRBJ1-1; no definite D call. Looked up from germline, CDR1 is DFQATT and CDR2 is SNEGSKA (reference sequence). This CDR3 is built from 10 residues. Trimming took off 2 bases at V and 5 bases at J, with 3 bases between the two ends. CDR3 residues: CSARWTEAFF. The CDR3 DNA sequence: TGCAGTGCTAGATGGACTGAAGCTTTCTTT.